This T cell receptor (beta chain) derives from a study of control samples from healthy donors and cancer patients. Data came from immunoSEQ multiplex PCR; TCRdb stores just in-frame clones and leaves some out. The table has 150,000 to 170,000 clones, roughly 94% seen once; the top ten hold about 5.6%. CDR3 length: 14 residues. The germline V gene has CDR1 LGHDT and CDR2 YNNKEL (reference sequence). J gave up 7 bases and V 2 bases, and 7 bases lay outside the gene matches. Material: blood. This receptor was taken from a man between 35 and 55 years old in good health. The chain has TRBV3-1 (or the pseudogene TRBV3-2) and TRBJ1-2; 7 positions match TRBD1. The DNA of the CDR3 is TGTGCCAGCAGCCAAAGATCACAGGGGTCTGGCTACACCTTC. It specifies CASSQRSQGSGYTF.